Listed below are T cell receptor beta chains from one sample, sequenced in a study of blood T cell repertoires in COVID-19. The method was immunoSEQ multiplex PCR; TCRdb's version includes in-frame clones alone and lacks a portion of them. The table lists around 180,000 clones, about 85% of them singletons. The sample was peripheral blood. Receptor source: an older man with active or convalescent COVID-19. Both conserved end residues are part of each CDR3. Each record gives: clone size, D gene, J gene, V gene, CDR3 DNA, CDR3 protein. D genes are given only for firm matches. Size tells how often a clone was seen (once, few, many) or the class of an expanded clone, and some rows leave it out.

-	TRBD1	TRBJ1-1	TRBV5-4	TGTGCCAGCACCCCGGGACAGTCGGACACTGAAGCTTTCTTT	CASTPGQSDTEAFF
-	-	TRBJ2-2	TRBV6-5	TGTGCCACCTCGGACTGGCCCGGCGGGGAGCTGTTTTTT	CATSDWPGGELFF
once	TRBD1	TRBJ2-3	TRBV19	TGTGCCAGTAGGGGGGACAGGGACCCAGATACGCAGTATTTT	CASRGDRDPDTQYF
-	-	TRBJ1-5	TRBV2	TGTGCCAGCAGGGGGCCGGGGGGCAATCAGCCCCAGCATTTT	CASRGPGGNQPQHF
-	TRBD1	TRBJ2-1	TRBV27	TGTGCCAGCAGTCAACAGACAGGGCGCTACAATGAGCAGTTCTTC	CASSQQTGRYNEQFF
once	TRBD2	TRBJ2-2	TRBV5-4	TGTGCCAGCAGCCTAGCGGGAGCGGGGGGGACCGGGGAGCTGTTTTTT	CASSLAGAGGTGELFF
once	TRBD2	TRBJ2-1	TRBV28	TGTGCCAGCAGGTTGAGGACTAGCGGGACTTACAATGAGCAGTTCTTC	CASRLRTSGTYNEQFF
-	TRBD1	TRBJ1-4	TRBV6-5	TGTGCCACGGGGGACAGGGTTAATGAAAAACTGTTTTTT	CATGDRVNEKLFF
-	-	TRBJ2-7	TRBV7-4	TGTGCCAGCGGAAGGTTCAGGGTCTACGAGCAGTACTTC	CASGRFRVYEQYF
-	-	TRBJ1-1	TRBV25-1	TGTGCCAGCAGTGAACAGATGACTGAAGCTTTCTTT	CASSEQMTEAFF